The 21 T cell receptor beta chains below all came from one sample that was sequenced in a study of CD8+ T cells in alopecia areata. Reverse transcribed after extraction, RNA yielded cDNA as the sequencing template. Only in-frame clones appear in the TCRdb table, and some are missing; sequencing was by immunoSEQ multiplex PCR. The sample yields over 100,000 clones, about 50% seen once. The sample in question was CD8+ T cells sorted from blood, obtained at week 0. The receptors originated from a human donor with alopecia areata.

The table lists this clone with a few counts. The CDR3 loop is CASSPGEGYAGELFF. The DNA of the CDR3 is TGTGCCAGCAGCCCAGGGGAAGGGTACGCCGGGGAGCTGTTTTTT. The V and J genes are TRBV27 and TRBJ2-2; TRBD1 might be the D (6 bases). Germline CDR1 is MNHEY and CDR2 is SMNVEV (reference sequence). The germline V and J ends were trimmed by 6 bases and 6 bases, with 17 bases remaining between them. CDR3 length: 15 residues.

The rearrangement uses TRBV6-5 and TRBJ2-5, with a weak D call TRBD1 (6 bases). The CDR3 has 14 amino acids. Trimming removed 6 bases from V and 2 bases from J, with 13 bases in between. The germline gives CDR1 MNHEY, CDR2 SVGAGI. The CDR3 region is CASRWTAEQETQYF. DNA for the CDR3: TGTGCCAGCAGGTGGACAGCTGAACAAGAGACCCAGTACTTC.

The chain is built from TRBV7-8 and TRBJ2-3; D tentatively fits TRBD1 or TRBD2 (5 bases each). Trimming took off 3 bases at V and 0 bases at J, with 13 bases between the two ends. Looked up from germline, CDR1 is SGHVS and CDR2 is FQNEAQ. CDR3 size: 16 residues. The CDR3 DNA is TGTGCCAGCAGCTTCGGCGAGGGGATTAGCACAGATACGCAGTATTTT. The encoded protein is CASSFGEGISTDTQYF.

This chain links TRBV4-3 with TRBJ2-2, with D perhaps matching TRBD1 (5 bases). The germline CDR1 and CDR2 sequences are LGHNA and YSLEER. The CDR3 contains 14 residues. V was clipped by 6 bases and J by 7 bases, with 15 bases between them. CDR3: CASSRTGSGGELFF. CDR3 nucleotides: TGCGCCAGCAGTCGTACAGGATCCGGCGGGGAGCTGTTTTTT.

The chain's CDR3 is CASSLGVGIYEQYF. The CDR3, as DNA: TGTGCCAGCAGCTTAGGAGTGGGGATTTACGAGCAGTACTTC. The rearrangement uses TRBV7-6 and TRBJ2-7; D gene ambiguous. Germline V CDR1 and CDR2: SGHVS, FNYEAQ. Trimming cost V 1 base and J 4 bases, with 11 bases left between them. This CDR3 spans 14 amino acids.

This rearrangement joins TRBV11-1 to TRBJ2-3; 12 bases map to TRBD2. The CDR3 sequence is 17 residues long. Germline CDR1 reads SGHAT; CDR2 reads FQDESV (reference sequence). V dropped 3 bases and J dropped 0; count of bases not matched to a gene: 4. CDR3: CASSLAGLAGSTDTQYF. As DNA, the CDR3 is TGTGCCAGCAGCTTGGCCGGACTAGCGGGGAGCACAGATACGCAGTATTTT. Full variable domain (missing parts from reference TRBV11-1 and TRBJ2-3): EAEVAQSPRYKITEKSQAVAFWCDPISGHATLYWYRQILGQGPELLVQFQDESVVDDSQLPKDRFSAERLKGVDSTLKIQPAELGDSAMYLCASSLAGLAGSTDTQYFGPGTRLTVL.

The rearrangement links TRBV29-1 to TRBJ1-2; D uncertain. Germline CDR1 is SQVTM and CDR2 is ANQGSEA. The germline V and J ends were trimmed by 7 bases and 4 bases, with 16 bases remaining between them. CDR3 size: 13 residues. CDR3 DNA sequence: TGCAGCGCCCAAATTGAAGAGTCCTATGGCTACACCTTC. Its protein is CSAQIEESYGYTF.

The rearrangement uses TRBV6-1 and TRBJ1-1; D is unresolved. V was cut by 2 bases and J by 0 bases, with 10 bases left in between. Per germline, CDR1 MNHNS and CDR2 SASEGT. CDR3 length: 15 amino acids. The CDR3 loop reads CASSEILQVNTEAFF. In nucleotides, the CDR3 is TGTGCCAGCAGTGAAATTTTGCAAGTGAACACTGAAGCTTTCTTT.

J is TRBJ2-1 and V is TRBV9, with TRBD2 matching 9 bases. V was pared by 4 bases and J by 6 bases, with 8 bases of the junction left unmatched. Germline assignment: CDR1 SGDLS and CDR2 YYNGEE. This CDR3 is 15 amino acids long. This chain's CDR3 is CASSQRGAVGNEQFF. The CDR3, as DNA: TGTGCCAGCAGCCAGCGGGGGGCTGTAGGCAATGAGCAGTTCTTC.

The gene calls are TRBV13 and TRBJ2-7; no clear D. The CDR3 consists of 12 residues. Germline-derived CDR1 and CDR2 are PRHDT and FYEKMQ (reference sequence). V was cut by 5 bases and J by 2 bases, with 7 bases left in between. Here the CDR3 reads CASSEVPYEQYF. DNA of the CDR3: TGTGCCAGCAGCGAGGTCCCCTACGAGCAGTACTTC.

Only a few counts were recorded for this clone. The chain combines TRBV29-1 with TRBJ2-5; a weak D match, TRBD2 (6 bases). Trimming took off 6 bases at V and 7 bases at J, with 21 bases between the two ends. The germline CDR1 and CDR2 sequences are SQVTM and ANQGSEA. This CDR3 is 14 amino acids long. The CDR3: CSVAGPTVIGTQYF. CDR3 sequence (DNA): TGCAGCGTGGCGGGACCAACCGTCATCGGGACCCAGTACTTC.

This chain uses TRBV29-1 with TRBJ2-1, with 13 bases that match TRBD2. CDR1 SQVTM and CDR2 ANQGSEA come from the germline V gene. After removal of 0 bases from V and 4 bases from J, the junction contained 12 bases not matched to a gene. The CDR3 has 19 amino acids. CDR3 residues: CSVEDWTSGGQGLYNEQFF. CDR3 DNA sequence: TGCAGCGTTGAAGATTGGACTAGCGGGGGCCAAGGCTTATACAATGAGCAGTTCTTC.

This chain uses TRBV4-2 with TRBJ2-7, with 7 bases fitting TRBD1. The V segment lost 3 bases and the J segment 0 bases; nucleotides outside the gene matches: 8. This CDR3 has 16 amino acids. CDR1 and CDR2 (germline): LGHNA, YNFKEQ. CDR3 protein: CASSHLTGTASYEQYF. For the CDR3, the DNA is TGTGCCAGCAGCCACCTTACAGGGACAGCCTCCTACGAGCAGTACTTC.

The chain carries TRBV23-1 and TRBJ1-1, with 9 nucleotides matching TRBD1. TRBV23-1 is known as an ORF, though its function is uncertain. Unmatched junction bases numbered 3, after V lost 7 bases and J lost 3 bases. The CDR3 is 13 residues long. CDR3 amino acids: CASTTGGHTEAFF. The CDR3 DNA is TGCGCCAGCACCACAGGGGGCCACACTGAAGCTTTCTTT.

The gene calls are TRBV18 and TRBJ1-4, with unresolved D. Germline values: CDR1 KGHSH, CDR2 LQKENI. V lost 2 bases to trimming and J lost 1 base, with 5 bases between them. The CDR3 spans 14 residues. The CDR3 spells CASSPVGTNEKLFF. The CDR3 DNA reads TGTGCCAGCTCACCAGTCGGAACTAATGAAAAACTGTTTTTT.

V and J are TRBV15 and TRBJ2-7, with a possible D match to TRBD2 (7 bases). Germline V CDR1 and CDR2: LNHNV, YYDKDF (reference sequence). V shed 5 bases and J shed 0 bases, with 11 bases lying between them. This CDR3 comprises 14 residues. CDR3 sequence: CATSEGGASYEQYF. The CDR3, as DNA: TGTGCCACCAGCGAGGGGGGGGCCTCCTACGAGCAGTACTTC.

This clone appeared a few times. The chain employs TRBV25-1 and TRBJ1-1, with 10 bases lining up with TRBD1. V lost 8 bases and J lost 6; bases outside the gene matches: 0. The germline V gene encodes CDR1 MGHDK and CDR2 SYGVNS. The CDR3 totals 11 residues. The CDR3 bases are TGTGCCAGCGGACAGGGGGCTGAAGCTTTCTTT. As protein: CASGQGAEAFF.

This chain links TRBV5-6 with TRBJ2-5, with D possibly being TRBD1 (6 bases). CDR3 length equals 14 residues. V shed 4 bases and J shed 5 bases, with 15 bases lying between them. From germline, CDR1 is SGHDT and CDR2 YYEEEE. CDR3 loop: CASSPAWGPETQYF. As DNA, the CDR3 is TGTGCCAGCAGCCCGGCGTGGGGGCCGGAGACCCAGTACTTC.

This clone was recorded a few times. One base away lies a much larger clone, so this may be a sequencing read error. The rearrangement uses TRBV9 and TRBJ2-2; 7 nucleotides line up with TRBD1. V was pared by 3 bases and J by 0 bases, with 2 bases of the junction left unmatched. CDR1 and CDR2 (germline): SGDLS, YYNGEE. The CDR3 runs 15 residues. CDR3 loop: CASSAGTANTGELFF. In DNA, the CDR3 is TGTGCCAGCAGCGCCGGGACAGCGAACACCGGGGAGCTGTTTTTT.

V and J are TRBV5-1 and TRBJ1-1; D remains unclear. Germline V lookup: CDR1 SGHRS, CDR2 YFSETQ. The CDR3 is 15 amino acids. Trimming removed 4 bases from V and 1 base from J, with 14 bases in between. The DNA for the CDR3 is TGCGCCAGCAGCATTGAGTTGAGTAAGAACACTGAAGCTTTCTTT. It encodes CASSIELSKNTEAFF. The whole variable domain, remainder taken from reference TRBV5-1 and TRBJ1-1, is KAGVTQTPRYLIKTRGQQVTLSCSPISGHRSVSWYQQTPGQGLQFLFEYFSETQRNKGNFPGRFSGRQFSNSRSEMNVSTLELGDSALYLCASSIELSKNTEAFFGQGTRLTVV.

V is TRBV6-5 and J is TRBJ1-2; the D is unclear. From germline, CDR1 is MNHEY and CDR2 SVGAGI. The CDR3 has 14 amino acids. V shed 2 bases and J shed 8 bases, with 15 bases lying between them. CDR3 residues: CASSYGIGGLGYTF. Written as DNA, the CDR3 is TGTGCCAGCAGTTACGGAATAGGCGGACTCGGCTACACCTTC.